These 2 T cell receptor beta chains share one sample of origin, sequenced in a study of neurological immune-mediated disorders. In TCRdb, the 5' RACE reads were re-called with MiXCR into one record per CDR3 protein. The data contain about 28,000 distinct CDR3 sequences, 12% of them singletons. What was sequenced was PBMCs. The source of these receptors is a man aged 60-69 years in good health.

The V gene is TRBV10-3, the J gene TRBJ1-2; 9 nucleotides line up with TRBD1. The germline V gene has CDR1 ENHRY and CDR2 SYGVKD. The CDR3 totals 13 residues. The V and J ends lost 5 bases and 5 bases, in that order; junction bases with no gene match: 3. For the CDR3, the DNA is TGTGCCATCAGTACCGGACAGGGGTATGGCTACACCTTC. This codes for CAISTGQGYGYTF.

This clonotype was recorded at least ten times. This sequence joins TRBV7-2 and TRBJ2-1; 8 positions match TRBD2. This CDR3 contains 15 residues. From germline, CDR1 is SGHTA and CDR2 FQGNSA. The trim removed 1 base at V and 7 bases at J, leaving 6 bases unmatched. The CDR3 protein is CASSLELAVPNEQFF. CDR3 coding DNA: TGTGCCAGCAGCTTAGAACTAGCGGTCCCTAATGAGCAGTTCTTC.